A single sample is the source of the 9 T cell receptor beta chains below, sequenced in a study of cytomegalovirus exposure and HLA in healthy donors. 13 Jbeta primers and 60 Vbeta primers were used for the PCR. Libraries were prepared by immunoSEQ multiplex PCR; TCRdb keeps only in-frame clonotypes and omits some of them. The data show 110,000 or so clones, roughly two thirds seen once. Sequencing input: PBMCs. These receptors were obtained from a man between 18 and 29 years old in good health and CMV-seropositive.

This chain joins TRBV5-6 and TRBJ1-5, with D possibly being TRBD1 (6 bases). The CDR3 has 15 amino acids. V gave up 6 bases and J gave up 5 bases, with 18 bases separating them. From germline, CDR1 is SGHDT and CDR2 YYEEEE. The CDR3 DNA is TGTGCCAGCACCGAATATGACAGGCGCGATCAGCCCCAGCATTTT. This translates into CASTEYDRRDQPQHF.

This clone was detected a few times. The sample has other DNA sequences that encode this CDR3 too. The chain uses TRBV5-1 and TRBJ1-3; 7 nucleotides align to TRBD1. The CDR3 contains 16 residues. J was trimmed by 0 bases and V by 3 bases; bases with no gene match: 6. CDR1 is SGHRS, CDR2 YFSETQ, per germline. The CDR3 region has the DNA TGCGCCAGCAGCTCCACGACAGGGCCCTCTGGAAACACCATATATTTT. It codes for CASSSTTGPSGNTIYF.

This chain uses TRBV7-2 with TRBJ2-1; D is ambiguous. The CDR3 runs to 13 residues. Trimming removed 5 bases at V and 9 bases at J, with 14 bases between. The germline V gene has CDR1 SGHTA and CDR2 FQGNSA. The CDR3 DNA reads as TGTGCCAGCAGCCCCCGTCATACGGGTGAGCAGTTCTTC. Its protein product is CASSPRHTGEQFF.

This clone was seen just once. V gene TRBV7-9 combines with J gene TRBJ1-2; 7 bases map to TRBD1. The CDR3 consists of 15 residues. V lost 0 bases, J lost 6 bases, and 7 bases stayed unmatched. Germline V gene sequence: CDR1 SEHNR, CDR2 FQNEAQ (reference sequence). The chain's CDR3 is CASSLADETGNGYTF. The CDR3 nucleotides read TGTGCCAGCAGCTTAGCCGACGAGACAGGGAATGGCTACACCTTC.

The CDR3 DNA follows: TGTGCCAGCAGCCGCTCCGGTGGGGAGAACTATGGCTACACCTTC. It specifies CASSRSGGENYGYTF. The chain joins TRBV11-2 to TRBJ1-2; D ambiguous. V lost 5 bases, J lost 2 bases, and 15 bases lay in between. Germline loops: CDR1 SGHAT, CDR2 FQNNGV. This CDR3 has 15 residues.

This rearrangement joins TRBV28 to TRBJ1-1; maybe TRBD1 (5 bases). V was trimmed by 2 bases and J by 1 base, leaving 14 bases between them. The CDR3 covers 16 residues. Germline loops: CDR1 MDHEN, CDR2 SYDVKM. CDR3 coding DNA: TGTGCCAGCAGTTTACGGGGGGTTTTCGCGAACACTGAAGCTTTCTTT. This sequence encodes CASSLRGVFANTEAFF.

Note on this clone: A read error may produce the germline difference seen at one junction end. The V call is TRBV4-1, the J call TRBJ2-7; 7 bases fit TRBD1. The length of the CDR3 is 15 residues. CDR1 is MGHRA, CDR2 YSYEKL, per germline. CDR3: CASSQVLDRSYEQYF. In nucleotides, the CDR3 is TGCGCCAGCAGCCAAGTTTTGGACAGGTCCTACGAACAGTACTTC.

DNA of the CDR3: TGTGCCAGCAGCACAGGCGGGGATGGGAATTCACCCCTCCACTTT. The encoded protein is CASSTGGDGNSPLHF. The chain links TRBV7-9 to TRBJ1-6, with D perhaps TRBD1 (5 bases). The germline gives CDR1 SEHNR, CDR2 FQNEAQ (reference sequence). Trimming removed 5 bases from V and 7 bases from J, with 15 bases in between. This CDR3 region has 15 residues.

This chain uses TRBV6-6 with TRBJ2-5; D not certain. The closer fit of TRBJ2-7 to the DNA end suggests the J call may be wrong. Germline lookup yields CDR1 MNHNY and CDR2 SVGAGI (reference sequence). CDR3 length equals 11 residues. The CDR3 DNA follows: TGTGCCAGCAGCCAACTCCACGAGCAGTACTTC. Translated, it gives CASSQLHEQYF.